This T cell receptor beta chain comes out of a study of blood T cells in healthy people across ages. This clonotype was recorded once. Its antigen is undetermined. Findings of the study overall: Measured against age, TCR beta diversity per million T cells decreased in a roughly linear manner. Changes in expanded clonotypes were possibly confounded, as the CMV status of donors was unknown.

Sample-barcoded 5' priming and a J-beta primer mix drove a second PCR of roughly 6 to 12 cycles. TCRdb processed the 5' RACE reads anew with MiXCR; each CDR3 protein has one entry. The table has 1.6 million or so distinct CDR3 sequences, around 35% seen once. There were healthy Caucasian individuals from Russia, aged roughly 6 to 100, serving as donors. They isolated at least 6 million PBMCs from each sample. The CDR3 runs to 17 residues. The germline CDR1 and CDR2 sequences are DFQATT and SNEGSKA (reference sequence). V lost 3 bases and J lost 0, with 20 bases in between. The receptor's source is a woman aged 25 to 39 in good health. The chain combines TRBV20-1 with TRBJ1-1, with unresolved D. Material for sequencing was blood. For the CDR3, the DNA is TGCAGTGCTAGGGGAAGAGGATCGTGGGTCCTGAACACTGAAGCTTTCTTT. This encodes CSARGRGSWVLNTEAFF.